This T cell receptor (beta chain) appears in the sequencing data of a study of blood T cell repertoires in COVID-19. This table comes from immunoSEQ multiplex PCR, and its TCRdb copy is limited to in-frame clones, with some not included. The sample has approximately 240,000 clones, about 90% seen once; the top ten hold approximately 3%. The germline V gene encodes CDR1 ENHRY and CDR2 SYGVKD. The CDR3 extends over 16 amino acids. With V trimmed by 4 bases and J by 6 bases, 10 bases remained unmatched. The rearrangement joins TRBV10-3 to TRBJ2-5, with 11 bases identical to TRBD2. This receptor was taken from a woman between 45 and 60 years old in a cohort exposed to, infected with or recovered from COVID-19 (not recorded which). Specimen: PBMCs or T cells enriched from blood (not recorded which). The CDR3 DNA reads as TGTGCCATCAGTGGGGCGGTAGCGGGGGGGCCCAAGACCCAGTACTTC. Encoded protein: CAISGAVAGGPKTQYF.